Listed here are 28 T cell receptor beta chains from one sample, sequenced in a study of blood T cell repertoires in COVID-19. This table comes from immunoSEQ multiplex PCR, and its TCRdb copy is limited to in-frame clones, with some not included. In the table there are 140,000 to 150,000 clones, more than 80% of which are singletons. Sequencing was carried out using peripheral blood. All receptors derive from a human donor in a cohort sampled during active COVID-19.

This chain uses TRBV3-1 (or the pseudogene TRBV3-2) with TRBJ2-5; TRBD1 aligns across 9 bases. CDR3 size: 16 residues. Germline-derived CDR1 and CDR2 are LGHDT and YNNKEL (reference sequence). V shed 0 bases, J shed 4 bases, and the junction held 6 bases outside the gene matches. CDR3 DNA: TGTGCCAGCAGCCAAGACTCAGGGACAGGGAGAGAGACCCAGTACTTC. It codes for CASSQDSGTGRETQYF.

This sequence joins TRBV21-1 and TRBJ1-5; the table's D call, TRBD1, was not checked against the DNA. TRBV21-1 is flagged as a pseudogene. There are 16 residues in the CDR3. The CDR3 DNA reads as TGTGCCAGAGGGGTACAGGGGCAGGGGCACGATCAGCCCCAGCATTTT. As protein: CARGVQGQGHDQPQHF.

Concerning this clone itself: Within the sample, other DNA sequences also encode this same CDR3. This chain uses TRBV28 with TRBJ2-5; 9 bases are shared with TRBD2. The CDR3 contains 13 residues. The germline gives CDR1 MDHEN, CDR2 SYDVKM. J was trimmed by 4 bases and V by 6 bases; bases with no gene match: 3. CDR3 sequence: CASSRRGGETQYF. The CDR3 nucleotides are TGTGCCAGCAGCCGGCGGGGGGGAGAGACCCAGTACTTC. Full variable domain (rest looked up from reference TRBV28 and TRBJ2-5): DVKVTQSSRYLVKRTGEKVFLECVQDMDHENMFWYRQDPGLGLRLIYFSYDVKMKEKGDIPEGYSVSREKKERFSLILESASTNQTSMYLCASSRRGGETQYFGPGTRLLVL.

The chain uses TRBV19 and TRBJ1-2; possibly TRBD1 for D (6 bases). The CDR3 is 18 residues long. The V gene lost 7 bases and the J gene lost 4 bases, with 28 bases spanning the gap. Germline V gene data show CDR1 as LNHDA and CDR2 as SQIVND (reference sequence). CDR3 DNA sequence: TGTGCCAGTACCCCCCAGATCGAGACGGGGGGCCGACCCTATGGCTACACCTTC. Its protein product is CASTPQIETGGRPYGYTF. Full variable domain (remainder filled in from reference TRBV19 and TRBJ1-2): DGGITQSPKYLFRKEGQNVTLSCEQNLNHDAMYWYRQDPGQGLRLIYYSQIVNDFQKGDIAEGYSVSREKKESFPLTVTSAQKNPTAFYLCASTPQIETGGRPYGYTFGSGTRLTVV.

This chain connects TRBV19 to TRBJ1-4; 9 positions match TRBD1. Germline values: CDR1 LNHDA, CDR2 SQIVND (reference sequence). The CDR3 totals 16 residues. V lost 5 bases to trimming and J lost 2 bases; unmatched junction nucleotides: 6. The CDR3 nucleotides read TGTGCCAGTAGTCTCTCAGGACAGGGGACTAATGAAAAACTGTTTTTT. It specifies CASSLSGQGTNEKLFF.

This clone was observed many times. This chain links TRBV7-9 with TRBJ2-1; 9 bases line up with TRBD1. Germline lookup yields CDR1 SEHNR and CDR2 FQNEAQ (reference sequence). The CDR3 sequence is 15 residues long. After removal of 4 bases from V and 7 bases from J, the junction contained 8 bases not matched to a gene. CDR3 amino acids: CASSWGQGDENEQFF. CDR3 DNA: TGTGCCAGCAGCTGGGGACAGGGTGATGAGAATGAGCAGTTCTTC. The entire variable domain, with the rest obtained from reference TRBV7-9 and TRBJ2-1, is as follows: DTGVSQNPRHKITKRGQNVTFRCDPISEHNRLYWYRQTLGQGPEFLTYFQNEAQLEKSRLLSDRFSAERPKGSFSTLEIQRTEQGDSAMYLCASSWGQGDENEQFFGPGTRLTVL.

V usage is TRBV5-6 and J usage is TRBJ2-7; 8 bases fit TRBD1. The CDR3 runs to 14 residues. Trimming at V came to 4 bases and at J to 0 bases, leaving 3 bases not matched to a gene. Germline assignment: CDR1 SGHDT and CDR2 YYEEEE. The CDR3 region has the DNA TGTGCCAGCAGCGGGGACAGGATCTCCTACGAGCAGTACTTC. Encoded protein: CASSGDRISYEQYF.

J is TRBJ2-1 and V is TRBV4-1, with 10 bases that match TRBD2. Germline-derived CDR1 and CDR2 are MGHRA and YSYEKL. CDR3 length equals 18 residues. J was trimmed by 7 bases and V by 5 bases; bases with no gene match: 17. In DNA form, the CDR3 reads TGCGCCAGCAGCAACCAACCCGAGGCAGCGGGAGGGCCTAATGAGCAGTTCTTC. Translating gives CASSNQPEAAGGPNEQFF.

For the CDR3, the DNA is TGTGCCAGCAGCCAAGATAAGCGGGGGGTGTACGAGCAGTACTTC. It yields the protein CASSQDKRGVYEQYF. This chain links TRBV3-1 (or the pseudogene TRBV3-2) with TRBJ2-7, with TRBD2 matching 9 bases. V shed 0 bases, J shed 4 bases, and the junction held 4 bases outside the gene matches. In germline, CDR1 is LGHDT, CDR2 YNNKEL (reference sequence). The CDR3 spans 15 residues.

The rearrangement joins TRBV29-1 to TRBJ2-3; TRBD1 matches 7 bases. Germline V lookup: CDR1 SQVTM, CDR2 ANQGSEA. The trim removed 8 bases at V and 2 bases at J, leaving 7 bases unmatched. The length of the CDR3 is 13 residues. CDR3 DNA: TGCAGCTCCCGGGACAGCTACACAGATACGCAGTATTTT. This gives the protein CSSRDSYTDTQYF.

The chain has TRBV12-2 and TRBJ1-4; the table's D gene call, TRBD1, was not cross checked with the DNA. TRBV12-2 is listed as a pseudogene. This CDR3 is 17 amino acids long. The chain's CDR3 is CASRFHHLQGSNEKLFF. The CDR3 bases are TGTGCAAGTCGCTTCCACCATCTACAGGGCTCCAATGAAAAACTGTTTTTT.

This clone was detected once. The chain combines TRBV19 with TRBJ1-5; 9 nucleotides match TRBD1. The CDR3 covers 18 residues. Losses at the gene ends were 3 bases for V and 4 bases for J; bases not matched to a gene: 13. Germline V gene sequence: CDR1 LNHDA, CDR2 SQIVND (reference sequence). The CDR3 protein is CASSIVLTGTGWNQPQHF. CDR3 nucleotide sequence: TGTGCCAGTAGTATCGTCCTAACCGGGACAGGGTGGAATCAGCCCCAGCATTTT.

This sequence joins TRBV6-4 and TRBJ2-7; possibly TRBD2 for D (6 bases). V was shortened by 6 bases and J by 0 bases, with 15 bases between the two germline ends. Germline V CDR1 and CDR2: MRHNA, SNTAGT. The CDR3 sequence is 15 residues long. CDR3 nucleotides: TGTGCCAGCAGGCCGATGGGGGGTAGCTCCTACGAGCAGTACGTC. This encodes CASRPMGGSSYEQYV.

The genes are TRBV10-1 and TRBJ2-3, with D possibly TRBD2 on 6 matching bases. CDR3 size: 16 residues. Germline CDR1 and CDR2: WNHNN and SYGVQD (reference sequence). V lost 6 bases and J 1 base, leaving 17 bases between the germline ends. In DNA form, the CDR3 reads TGCGCCAGCAGCGATACTCGGGAGCGGGGCACAGATACGCAGTATTTT. It specifies CASSDTRERGTDTQYF.

The chain couples TRBV2 to TRBJ2-7; D unresolved. CDR1 and CDR2 (germline): SNHLY, FYNNEI. Trimming took 6 bases from V and 0 from J, leaving 15 bases between them. This CDR3 region has 15 residues. The CDR3, as DNA: TGTGCCAGCAGCGTTACAGACCCTGGCTCCTACGAGCAGTACGTC. Translation gives CASSVTDPGSYEQYV.

The rearrangement uses TRBV9 and TRBJ2-5; D is ambiguous. The V end was cut by 1 base, the J end by 5 bases, with 9 bases between. The CDR3 consists of 13 residues. Germline CDR1 reads SGDLS; CDR2 reads YYNGEE. The CDR3, as DNA: TGTGCCAGCAGCGTACGACCACAGGAGACCCAGTACTTC. It is translated as CASSVRPQETQYF.

V is TRBV7-2 and J is TRBJ2-1; 10 positions agree with TRBD2. The V gene end was trimmed by 7 bases and the J gene end by 10 bases; junction bases not matched to a gene: 16. Germline CDR1 is SGHTA and CDR2 is FQGNSA. The CDR3 covers 16 residues. This chain's CDR3 is CASIPPGLAGAGEQFF. For the CDR3, the DNA is TGTGCCAGCATCCCCCCGGGGCTAGCGGGAGCAGGAGAGCAGTTCTTC. The full variable domain, in which reference TRBV7-2 and TRBJ2-1 provide the parts outside the CDR3, is GAGVSQSPSNKVTEKGKDVELRCDPISGHTALYWYRQSLGQGLEFLIYFQGNSAPDKSGLPSDRFSAERTGGSVSTLTIQRTQQEDSAVYLCASIPPGLAGAGEQFFGPGTRLTVL.

The CDR3 is CASSYGQLNEKLFF. DNA of the CDR3: TGTGCCAGCAGTTACGGACAGCTTAATGAAAAACTGTTTTTT. The gene calls are TRBV6-5 and TRBJ1-4; D is possibly TRBD1 (6 bases). Germline CDR1 reads MNHEY; CDR2 reads SVGAGI. V lost 2 bases, J lost 4 bases, and 8 bases lay in between. This CDR3 region has 14 residues.

The genes are TRBV13 and TRBJ1-1, with a possible D match to TRBD1 (5 bases). The V and J ends lost 1 base and 1 base respectively, with 10 bases between them. Germline V gene data show CDR1 as PRHDT and CDR2 as FYEKMQ (reference sequence). The CDR3 totals 15 residues. The DNA of the CDR3 is TGTGCCAGCAGCTTAGAGGGGCTATGGAACACTGAAGCTTTCTTT. This gives the protein CASSLEGLWNTEAFF.

The chain couples TRBV5-1 to TRBJ1-3, with a weak D call TRBD1 (5 bases). This CDR3 contains 15 residues. From germline, CDR1 is SGHRS and CDR2 YFSETQ. Deletions cut 0 bases from V and 3 bases from J, with 10 bases between. CDR3 loop: CASSLAPRVGNTIYF. CDR3 nucleotides: TGCGCCAGCAGCTTGGCCCCCAGGGTTGGAAACACCATATATTTT.

There are a few counts of this clone. The rearrangement uses TRBV29-1 and TRBJ1-4, with 8 bases matching TRBD1. After removal of 6 bases from V and 8 bases from J, the junction contained 11 bases not matched to a gene. Germline assignment: CDR1 SQVTM and CDR2 ANQGSEA. The CDR3 is made up of 14 amino acids. Written as DNA, the CDR3 is TGCAGCGTGGCTATTGACAGGGGTAGGGAAAAACTGTTTTTT. This gives the protein CSVAIDRGREKLFF.

The chain recombines TRBV7-9 with TRBJ2-7, with 8 bases matching TRBD1. Unmatched junction bases numbered 4, after V lost 1 base and J lost 2 bases. The CDR3 is made up of 15 amino acids. The V gene's germline CDR1 is SEHNR and CDR2 FQNEAQ (reference sequence). DNA of the CDR3: TGTGCCAGCAGCTTAGGACAGGGGACGACCTACGAGCAGTACTTC. Translated, it gives CASSLGQGTTYEQYF.

This sequence joins TRBV7-5 and TRBJ2-7; the table names TRBD2, a call not compared with the DNA. TRBV7-5 is recorded as a pseudogene. CDR3 length: 19 amino acids. CDR3 sequence (DNA): TGTGCCAGAAGAGTAGAACCCGGGACTAGCGGGAGGGAATCCTACGAGCAGTACGTC. As protein: CARRVEPGTSGRESYEQYV.

The chain joins TRBV11-3 to TRBJ2-1; D is unclear. The CDR3 has 13 amino acids. Trimming removed 3 bases from V and 7 bases from J, with 10 bases in between. From germline, CDR1 is SGHNT and CDR2 YENEEA. CDR3 bases: TGTGCCAGCAGCTTTGGGCAGGAAAATGAGCAGTTCTTC. Protein sequence: CASSFGQENEQFF.

The genes are TRBV19 and TRBJ2-3; TRBD2 agrees at 13 bases. Germline values: CDR1 LNHDA, CDR2 SQIVND (reference sequence). V was pared by 2 bases and J by 2 bases, with 4 bases of the junction left unmatched. The CDR3 contains 17 residues. The CDR3 is CASSITTSGGSTDTQYF. The CDR3 nucleotides are TGTGCCAGTAGTATAACGACTAGCGGGGGGTCCACAGATACGCAGTATTTT.

V usage is TRBV2 and J usage is TRBJ2-3, with D possibly matching TRBD1 (6 bases). Trimming pared 4 bases from V and 2 bases from J, leaving 13 bases between. Per germline, CDR1 SNHLY and CDR2 FYNNEI. The CDR3 spans 15 residues. The CDR3 sequence is CASSVQGQTTDTQYF. In DNA, the CDR3 is TGTGCCAGCAGTGTACAGGGTCAGACCACAGATACGCAGTATTTT.

This chain links TRBV19 with TRBJ2-7, with D perhaps matching TRBD1 (5 bases). Germline CDR1 LNHDA, CDR2 SQIVND (reference sequence). Between the trimmed V and J ends, which lost 3 bases and 4 bases, there was a span of 7 bases. This CDR3 is built from 12 residues. CDR3 protein: CASSIQGYEQYF. CDR3 nucleotides: TGTGCCAGTAGTATCCAGGGATACGAGCAGTACTTC.

The chain is built from TRBV7-9 and TRBJ2-5; 14 positions agree with TRBD2. This CDR3 is built from 19 residues. The junction had 15 bases not matched to a gene; V was cut back by 5 bases and J by 4 bases. Germline V gives CDR1 SEHNR, CDR2 FQNEAQ (reference sequence). The CDR3 DNA reads as TGTGCCAGCAGCACATGGGGACTAGCGGGAGAGGCTAGTGCAGAGACCCAGTACTTC. Translation: CASSTWGLAGEASAETQYF.